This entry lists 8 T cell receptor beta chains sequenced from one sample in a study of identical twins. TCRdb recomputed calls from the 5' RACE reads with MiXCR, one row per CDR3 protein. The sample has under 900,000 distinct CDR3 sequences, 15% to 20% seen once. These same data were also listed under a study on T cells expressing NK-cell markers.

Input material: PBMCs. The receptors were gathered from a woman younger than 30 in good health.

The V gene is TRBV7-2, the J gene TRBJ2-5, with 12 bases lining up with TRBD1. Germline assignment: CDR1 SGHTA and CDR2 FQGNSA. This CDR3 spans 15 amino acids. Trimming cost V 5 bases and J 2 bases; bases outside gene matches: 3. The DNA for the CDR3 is TGTGCCAGCAGCAGGGACAGGGGGCTTCAAGAGACCCAGTACTTC. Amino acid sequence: CASSRDRGLQETQYF. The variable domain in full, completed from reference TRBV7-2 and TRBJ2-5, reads GAGVSQSPSNKVTEKGKDVELRCDPISGHTALYWYRQSLGQGLEFLIYFQGNSAPDKSGLPSDRFSAERTGGSVSTLTIQRTQQEDSAVYLCASSRDRGLQETQYFGPGTRLLVL.

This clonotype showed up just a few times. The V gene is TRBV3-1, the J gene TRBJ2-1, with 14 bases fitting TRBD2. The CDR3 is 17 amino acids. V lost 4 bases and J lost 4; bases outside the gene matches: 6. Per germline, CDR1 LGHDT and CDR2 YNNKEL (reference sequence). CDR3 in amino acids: CASSLGLAGGLYNEQFF. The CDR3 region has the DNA TGTGCCAGCAGCCTTGGACTAGCGGGGGGCCTATACAATGAGCAGTTCTTC.

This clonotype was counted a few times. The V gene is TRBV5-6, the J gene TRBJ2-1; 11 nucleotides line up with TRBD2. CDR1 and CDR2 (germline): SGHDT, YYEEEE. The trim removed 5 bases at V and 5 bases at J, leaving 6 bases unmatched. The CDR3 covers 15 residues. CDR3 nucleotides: TGTGCCAGCAGGGTGGGACTAGCGGTACACAATGAGCAGTTCTTC. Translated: CASRVGLAVHNEQFF.

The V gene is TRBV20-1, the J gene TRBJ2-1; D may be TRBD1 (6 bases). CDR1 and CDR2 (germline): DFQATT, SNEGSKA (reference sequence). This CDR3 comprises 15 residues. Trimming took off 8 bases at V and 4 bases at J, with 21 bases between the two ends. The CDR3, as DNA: TGCAGTACTTTAAACCCGGGACATCGGTACAATGAGCAGTTCTTC. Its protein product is CSTLNPGHRYNEQFF.

Here the CDR3 reads CASSLVLGQGYEQYF. The CDR3 region has the DNA TGCGCCAGCAGCTTGGTTTTGGGACAGGGCTACGAGCAGTACTTC. The genes are TRBV5-1 and TRBJ2-7; 9 positions match TRBD1. Per the germline V gene, CDR1 is SGHRS and CDR2 is YFSETQ. CDR3 size: 15 residues. V was pared by 0 bases and J by 3 bases, with 4 bases of the junction left unmatched.

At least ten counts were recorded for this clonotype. The CDR3 loop is CSARGQNYEQYF. The DNA for the CDR3 is TGCAGTGCTAGAGGGCAGAACTACGAGCAGTACTTC. The rearrangement joins TRBV20-1 to TRBJ2-7; D unclear. V was trimmed by 1 base and J by 3 bases, leaving 7 bases between them. Germline CDR1 and CDR2: DFQATT and SNEGSKA (reference sequence). The CDR3 is 12 residues long.

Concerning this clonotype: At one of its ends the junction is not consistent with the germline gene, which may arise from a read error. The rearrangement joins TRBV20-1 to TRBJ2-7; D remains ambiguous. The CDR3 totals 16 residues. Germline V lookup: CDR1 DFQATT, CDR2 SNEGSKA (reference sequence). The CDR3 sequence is CSARKTVFVDSHEQYF. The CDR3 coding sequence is TGCAGTGCTAGAAAAACCGTATTCGTCGACTCCCACGAGCAGTACTTC.

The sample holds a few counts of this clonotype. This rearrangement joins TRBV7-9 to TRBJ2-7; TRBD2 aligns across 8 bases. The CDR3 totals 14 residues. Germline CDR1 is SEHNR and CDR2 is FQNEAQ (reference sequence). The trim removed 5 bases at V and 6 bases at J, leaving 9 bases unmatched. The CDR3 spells CASSLKREHSEQYF. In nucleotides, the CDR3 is TGTGCCAGCAGCCTAAAGCGGGAGCACAGCGAGCAGTACTTC.